Listed here is a single T cell receptor beta chain. The antigen is not known. This specimen comes from a study of cytomegalovirus exposure and HLA in healthy donors. 13 Jbeta primers and 60 Vbeta primers were used for the PCR. TCRdb's table, derived via immunoSEQ multiplex PCR, lists solely in-frame clones and lacks some. The sample comprises approximately 89,000 clones, over 65% of which are singletons, and 10% rests with the top ten. Study findings and constraints: Indistinguishable V segments such as TRBV6-2 and TRBV6-3 were excluded.

The CDR3 covers 14 residues. Trimming removed 7 bases from V and 4 bases from J; junction bases left unmatched: 4. Germline CDR1 and CDR2: SEHNR and FQNEAQ (reference sequence). The V call is TRBV7-9, the J call TRBJ1-6; TRBD1 aligns across 7 bases. The sample comprised PBMCs. The source is a human donor in good health. The CDR3 region has the DNA TGTGCCAGCAACCAGGGACAGTATAATTCACCCCTCCACTTT. Translated, it gives CASNQGQYNSPLHF.